The 14 T cell receptor beta chains presented below share a single source sample, sequenced in a study of blood T cell repertoires in COVID-19 (dated by TCRdb to the early 2020s). The library was made by the immunoSEQ multiplex PCR assay. Sourced from immuneACCESS, this table was stored by TCRdb with only in-frame sequences that have V and J called. A share of the clones is absent; for the studies checked, an unresolved V gene accounts for under half, and the remainder has no known explanation. This sample comprises a few hundred thousand clones, around 90% of them detected only once. The ten top clones hold about 14% of the sample. Sequences were obtained from PBMCs or T cells enriched from blood (not recorded which). The receptors were gathered from a man under 40 who had been exposed to COVID-19.

The chain couples TRBV7-9 to TRBJ1-6; D is unresolved. CDR3 length equals 16 residues. The germline CDR1 and CDR2 sequences are SEHNR and FQNEAQ (reference sequence). V dropped 1 base and J dropped 0 bases, with 7 bases sitting between them. For the CDR3, the DNA is TGTGCCAGCAGCTTAGGTTCCTTCTCCTATAATTCACCCCTCCACTTT. It yields the protein CASSLGSFSYNSPLHF.

This clone was detected a few times. The V call is TRBV12-3 or TRBV12-4, the J call TRBJ2-2; D unclear. Between the trimmed V and J ends, which lost 6 bases and 5 bases, there was a span of 10 bases. The CDR3 is made up of 13 amino acids. The CDR3 reads CASRGTETGELFF. Here the CDR3 DNA reads TGTGCCAGCAGAGGTACAGAGACCGGGGAGCTGTTTTTT.

The chain combines TRBV3-1 (or the pseudogene TRBV3-2) with TRBJ2-5; 12 bases match TRBD2. Germline trimming cut 6 bases from V and 12 bases from J; bases unmatched to any gene: 8. The germline V gene encodes CDR1 LGHDT and CDR2 YNNKEL (reference sequence). The length of the CDR3 is 13 residues. CDR3 sequence: CASRRLAGEWEYF. The DNA for the CDR3 is TGTGCCAGCAGAAGACTAGCGGGGGAGTGGGAGTACTTC.

This sequence joins TRBV3-1 (or the pseudogene TRBV3-2) and TRBJ1-1, with D maybe TRBD1 (5 bases). Germline V gene data show CDR1 as LGHDT and CDR2 as YNNKEL (reference sequence). The CDR3 is made up of 12 amino acids. Trimming shortened V by 4 bases and J by 9 bases, and 12 bases separated the two germline ends. The chain's CDR3 is CASSLSTGQAFF. For the CDR3, the DNA is TGTGCCAGCAGCCTATCCACAGGACAAGCTTTCTTT.

V usage is TRBV5-3 and J usage is TRBJ2-5, with D perhaps TRBD2 (6 bases). TRBV5-3 is flagged as an ORF with uncertain function. V was shortened by 0 bases and J by 3 bases, with 9 bases between the two germline ends. The CDR3 spans 14 residues. CDR3 in amino acids: CARSLVAGKETQYF. DNA for the CDR3: TGTGCCAGAAGCTTGGTGGCGGGAAAAGAGACCCAGTACTTC.

The chain links TRBV5-1 to TRBJ2-3; unclear D gene. This CDR3 comprises 14 residues. Germline V gene sequence: CDR1 SGHRS, CDR2 YFSETQ. V dropped 3 bases and J dropped 3 bases, with 11 bases sitting between them. CDR3 protein: CASSSLTETDTQYF. For the CDR3, the DNA is TGCGCCAGCAGCTCATTAACAGAGACAGATACGCAGTATTTT.

The V call is TRBV30, the J call TRBJ1-2; D is unclear. This CDR3 is 12 amino acids long. Trimming stripped 3 bases from V and 4 bases from J, with 9 bases between. The germline V gene encodes CDR1 GTSNPN and CDR2 SVGIG (reference sequence). CDR3 sequence (DNA): TGTGCCTGGAGCCCCAGGTCCTATGGCTACACCTTC. It codes for CAWSPRSYGYTF.

V is TRBV2 and J is TRBJ1-1, with D possibly TRBD1 on 5 matching bases. This CDR3 region has 15 residues. V shed 6 bases and J shed 5 bases, with 19 bases lying between them. Germline-derived CDR1 and CDR2 are SNHLY and FYNNEI. Written as DNA, the CDR3 is TGTGCCAGCAGCGCCATGGTCGGGGGGGATACTGAAGCTTTCTTT. Translation: CASSAMVGGDTEAFF.

The chain uses TRBV7-9 and TRBJ1-1; D is possibly TRBD1 (6 bases). V was shortened by 5 bases and J by 6 bases, with 19 bases between the two germline ends. Germline CDR1 reads SEHNR; CDR2 reads FQNEAQ (reference sequence). The CDR3 has 15 amino acids. CDR3 residues: CASSQRGNRVSEAFF. The CDR3 region has the DNA TGTGCCAGCAGCCAACGGGGCAACAGGGTCTCTGAAGCTTTCTTT.

CDR3 sequence (DNA): TGTGCCAGTAGTCACAGGGCCCGGAACACTGAAGCTTTCTTT. It specifies CASSHRARNTEAFF. The rearrangement uses TRBV19 and TRBJ1-1, with D perhaps TRBD1 (6 bases). V lost 5 bases to trimming and J lost 1 base, with 11 bases between them. The CDR3 loop spans 14 amino acids. CDR1 and CDR2 from the germline V gene are LNHDA and SQIVND (reference sequence).

This clone was detected only once. CDR3 nucleotides: TGTGCCAGCAGTGAACAAGCGGATGGCTCCTATAATTCACCCCTCCACTTT. Its protein is CASSEQADGSYNSPLHF. The gene calls are TRBV6-1 and TRBJ1-6, with D hard to call. This CDR3 has 17 amino acids. Germline CDR1 MNHNS, CDR2 SASEGT. With 2 bases removed from V and 0 bases from J, the gap between germline ends came to 11 bases.

The J gene is TRBJ1-3, the V gene TRBV7-9, with a possible D match to TRBD1 (6 bases). Trimming cost V 3 bases and J 16 bases, with 10 bases left between them. The CDR3 totals 10 residues. The germline gives CDR1 SEHNR, CDR2 FQNEAQ (reference sequence). DNA of the CDR3: TGTGCCAGCAGCTTGGACAGAGACTATTTT. Its protein is CASSLDRDYF.

The genes are TRBV30 and TRBJ2-1; 10 bases fit TRBD2. The CDR3 is made up of 15 amino acids. J gave up 8 bases and V 4 bases, and 11 bases lay outside the gene matches. Germline lookup yields CDR1 GTSNPN and CDR2 SVGIG (reference sequence). The CDR3: CAWKRGSGGRDEQFF. In DNA, the CDR3 is TGTGCCTGGAAGAGGGGTAGCGGGGGGCGCGATGAGCAGTTCTTC.

This clone came up once. The chain employs TRBV25-1 and TRBJ1-1; D remains unclear. V lost 6 bases to trimming and J lost 0 bases, with 17 bases between them. Per the germline V gene, CDR1 is MGHDK and CDR2 is SYGVNS. The CDR3 is made up of 16 amino acids. The CDR3 here is CASSFEGPFLNTEAFF. The DNA for the CDR3 is TGTGCCAGCAGCTTTGAGGGTCCCTTCCTGAACACTGAAGCTTTCTTT. Full variable domain (outside the CDR3, taken from reference TRBV25-1 and TRBJ1-1): EADIYQTPRYLVIGTGKKITLECSQTMGHDKMYWYQQDPGMELHLIHYSYGVNSTEKGDLSSESTVSRIRTEHFPLTLESARPSHTSQYLCASSFEGPFLNTEAFFGQGTRLTVV.